This TCR beta chain appears in the sequencing data of a study of identical twins. Template switching (which added a universal primer site) was used, and cDNA carried unique molecular identifiers. MiXCR, applied by TCRdb to the 5' RACE reads, yields one record per CDR3 protein. In the table there are roughly 770,000 distinct CDR3 sequences, 15% to 20% of which are singletons. Germline CDR1 and CDR2: SQVTM and ANQGSEA. This CDR3 is 12 amino acids long. V lost 7 bases, J lost 7 bases, and 6 bases stayed unmatched. These data also formed part of another study, on T cells expressing NK-cell markers.

The chain combines TRBV29-1 with TRBJ1-1, with 10 bases matching TRBD1. This clonotype originated in a woman between 18 and 30 years old in good health. The specimen sequenced was PBMCs. This CDR3 is CSGAGQGIEAFF. CDR3 DNA: TGCAGCGGGGCGGGACAGGGGATTGAAGCTTTCTTT.